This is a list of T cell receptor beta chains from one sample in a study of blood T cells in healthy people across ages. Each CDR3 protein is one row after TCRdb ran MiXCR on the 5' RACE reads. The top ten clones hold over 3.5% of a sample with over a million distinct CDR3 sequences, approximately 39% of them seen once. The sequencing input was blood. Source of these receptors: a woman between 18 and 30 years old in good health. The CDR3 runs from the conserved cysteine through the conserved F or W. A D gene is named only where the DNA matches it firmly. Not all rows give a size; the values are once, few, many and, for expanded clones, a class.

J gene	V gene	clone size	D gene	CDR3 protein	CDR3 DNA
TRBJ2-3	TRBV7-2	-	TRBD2	CASSPLLSSGPTDTQYF	TGTGCCAGCAGCCCGCTACTCTCTAGCGGCCCCACAGATACGCAGTATTTT
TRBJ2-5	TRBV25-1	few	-	CASSGLSSIGQYF	TGTGCCAGCAGTGGGCTGTCTAGCATAGGACAGTACTTC
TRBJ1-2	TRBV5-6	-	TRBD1	CASSRTGQGLNYGYTF	TGTGCCAGCAGCCGTACGGGACAGGGCTTAAACTATGGCTACACCTTC
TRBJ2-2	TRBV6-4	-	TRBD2	CASSDGRDTGELFF	TGTGCCAGCAGTGACGGGAGGGACACCGGGGAGCTGTTTTTT
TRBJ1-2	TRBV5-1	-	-	CASSLDTTNYGYTF	TGCGCCAGCAGCTTGGACACTACTAACTATGGCTACACCTTC
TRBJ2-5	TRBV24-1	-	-	CATKDNHNEQYF	TGTGCCACCAAGGACAACCACAATGAGCAGTACTTC
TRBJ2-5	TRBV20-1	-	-	CGASGGHQETQYF	TGCGGTGCGTCCGGGGGGCACCAAGAGACCCAGTACTTC
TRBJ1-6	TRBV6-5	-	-	CASSWTSKSFLHF	TGTGCCAGCAGTTGGACTAGTAAATCCTTCCTCCACTTT
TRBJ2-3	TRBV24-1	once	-	CATSDLHSRGADTQYF	TGTGCCACCAGTGATTTGCATTCGAGGGGCGCAGATACGCAGTATTTT
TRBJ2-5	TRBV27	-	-	CASSLSMTETQYF	TGTGCCAGCAGTTTATCGATGACGGAGACCCAGTACTTC
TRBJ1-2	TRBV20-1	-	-	CSARDEGVLGYGYTF	TGCAGTGCTAGAGATGAGGGAGTGTTGGGCTATGGCTACACCTTC
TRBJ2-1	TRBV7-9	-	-	CASTLSAAHSEQFF	TGTGCCAGCACGCTCAGTGCCGCCCACAGTGAGCAGTTCTTC
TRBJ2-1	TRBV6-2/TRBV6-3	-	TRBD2	CASSSGFSGALANEQFF	TGTGCCAGCAGCAGTGGATTCAGCGGGGCCCTTGCCAATGAGCAGTTCTTC
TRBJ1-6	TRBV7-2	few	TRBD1	CASSLERGTAFHF	TGTGCCAGCAGCTTAGAAAGAGGGACAGCTTTCCACTTT
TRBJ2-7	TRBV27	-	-	CASSWGLGYEQYF	TGTGCCAGCAGTTGGGGGTTGGGGTACGAGCAGTACTTC
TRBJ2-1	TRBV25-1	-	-	CASSATISYNEQFF	TGTGCCAGCAGTGCGACAATTTCCTACAATGAGCAGTTCTTC
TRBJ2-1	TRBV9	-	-	CASSVWDTTYNEQFF	TGTGCCAGCAGCGTATGGGACACCACCTACAATGAGCAGTTCTTC
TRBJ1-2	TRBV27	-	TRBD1	CASRLTGGYRYGYTF	TGTGCCAGCAGGCTGACAGGGGGCTATCGCTATGGCTACACCTTC